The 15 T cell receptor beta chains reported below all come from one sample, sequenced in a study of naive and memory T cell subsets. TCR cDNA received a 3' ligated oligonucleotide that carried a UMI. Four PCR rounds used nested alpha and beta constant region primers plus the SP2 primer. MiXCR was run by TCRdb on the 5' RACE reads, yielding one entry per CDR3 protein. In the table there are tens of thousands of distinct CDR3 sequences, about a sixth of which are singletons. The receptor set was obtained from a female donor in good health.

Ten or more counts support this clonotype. CDR3 in amino acids: CSVDPERTEAFF. The CDR3 bases are TGCAGCGTTGATCCAGAGAGGACTGAAGCTTTCTTT. The V and J genes are TRBV29-1 and TRBJ1-1; D is unclear. Germline values: CDR1 SQVTM, CDR2 ANQGSEA. V lost 3 bases and J lost 5, with 10 bases in between. The CDR3 has 12 amino acids.

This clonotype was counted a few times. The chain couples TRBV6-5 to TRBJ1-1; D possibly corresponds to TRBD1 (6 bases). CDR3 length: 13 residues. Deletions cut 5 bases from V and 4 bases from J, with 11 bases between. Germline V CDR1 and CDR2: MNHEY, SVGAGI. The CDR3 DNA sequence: TGTGCCAGCAGTCTAGGACAGCGCACTGAAGCTTTCTTT. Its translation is CASSLGQRTEAFF.

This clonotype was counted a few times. CDR3 bases: TGCAGTGCCCAACAACAGGGGGCGAACACCGGGGAGCTGTTTTTT. Protein product: CSAQQQGANTGELFF. The genes are TRBV20-1 and TRBJ2-2; 8 nucleotides agree with TRBD1. CDR1 is DFQATT and CDR2 is SNEGSKA in the germline V gene (reference sequence). The CDR3 runs to 15 residues. Unmatched junction bases numbered 6, after V lost 6 bases and J lost 0 bases.

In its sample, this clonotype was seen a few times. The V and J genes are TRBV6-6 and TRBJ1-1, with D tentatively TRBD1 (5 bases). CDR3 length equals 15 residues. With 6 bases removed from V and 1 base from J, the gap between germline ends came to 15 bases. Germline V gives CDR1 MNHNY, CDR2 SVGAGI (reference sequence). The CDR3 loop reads CASRDSGGRNTEAFF. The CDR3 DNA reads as TGTGCCAGCAGGGACTCGGGGGGGAGGAACACTGAAGCTTTCTTT.

The CDR3 loop is CASSPGAGRIQETQYF. CDR3 DNA sequence: TGTGCCAGCAGCCCAGGGGCGGGACGGATCCAAGAGACCCAGTACTTC. The rearrangement joins TRBV6-2 or TRBV6-3 to TRBJ2-5; D tentatively fits TRBD1 or TRBD2 (6 bases each). The V end lost 6 bases, the J end lost 1 base, and 18 bases lay between the germline ends. Germline V lookup: CDR1 MNHEY, CDR2 SVGEGT. The CDR3 contains 16 residues.

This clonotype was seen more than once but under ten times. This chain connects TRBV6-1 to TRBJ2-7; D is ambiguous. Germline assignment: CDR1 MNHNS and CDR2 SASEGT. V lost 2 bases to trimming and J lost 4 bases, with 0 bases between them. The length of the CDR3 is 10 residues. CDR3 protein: CASSEYEQYF. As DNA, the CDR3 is TGTGCCAGCAGTGAATACGAGCAGTACTTC.

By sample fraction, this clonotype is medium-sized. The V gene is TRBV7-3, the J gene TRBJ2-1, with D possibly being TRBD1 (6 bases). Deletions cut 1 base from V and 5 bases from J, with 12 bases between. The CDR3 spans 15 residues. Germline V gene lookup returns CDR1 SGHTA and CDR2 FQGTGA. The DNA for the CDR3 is TGTGCCAGCAGCTTAAAGGGGCAGGGGAACAATGAGCAGTTCTTC. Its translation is CASSLKGQGNNEQFF.

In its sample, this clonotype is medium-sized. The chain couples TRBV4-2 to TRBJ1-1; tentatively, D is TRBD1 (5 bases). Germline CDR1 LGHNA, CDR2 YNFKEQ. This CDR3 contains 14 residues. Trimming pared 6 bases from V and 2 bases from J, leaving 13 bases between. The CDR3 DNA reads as TGTGCCAGCAGAATCGGGACGGCCAACACTGAAGCTTTCTTT. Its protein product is CASRIGTANTEAFF.

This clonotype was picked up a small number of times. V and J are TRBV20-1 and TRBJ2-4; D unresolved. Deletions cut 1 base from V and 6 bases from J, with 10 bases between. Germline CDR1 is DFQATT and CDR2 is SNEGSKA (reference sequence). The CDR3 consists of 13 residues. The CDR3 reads CSARARNANIQYF. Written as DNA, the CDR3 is TGCAGTGCTAGAGCTAGAAATGCAAACATTCAGTACTTC.

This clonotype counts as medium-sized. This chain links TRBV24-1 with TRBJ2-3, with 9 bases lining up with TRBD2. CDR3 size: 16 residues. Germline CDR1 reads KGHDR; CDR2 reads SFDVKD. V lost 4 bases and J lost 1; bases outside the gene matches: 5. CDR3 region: CATSDKRGAGTDTQYF. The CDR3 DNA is TGTGCCACCAGTGACAAGCGGGGGGCGGGCACAGATACGCAGTATTTT.

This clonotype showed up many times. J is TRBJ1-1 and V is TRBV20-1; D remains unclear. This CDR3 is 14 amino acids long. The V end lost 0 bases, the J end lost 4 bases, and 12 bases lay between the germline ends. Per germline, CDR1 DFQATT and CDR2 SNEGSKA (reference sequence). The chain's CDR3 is CSARERSGPTEAFF. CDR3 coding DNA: TGCAGTGCTAGAGAACGGAGCGGGCCCACTGAAGCTTTCTTT.

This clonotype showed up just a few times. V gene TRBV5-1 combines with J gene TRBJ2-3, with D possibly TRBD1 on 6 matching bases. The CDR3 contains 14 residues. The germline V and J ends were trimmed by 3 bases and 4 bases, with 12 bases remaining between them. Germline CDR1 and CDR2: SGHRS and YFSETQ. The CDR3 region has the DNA TGCGCCAGCAGCTCGACCGGACAGTCAGATACGCAGTATTTT. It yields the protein CASSSTGQSDTQYF.

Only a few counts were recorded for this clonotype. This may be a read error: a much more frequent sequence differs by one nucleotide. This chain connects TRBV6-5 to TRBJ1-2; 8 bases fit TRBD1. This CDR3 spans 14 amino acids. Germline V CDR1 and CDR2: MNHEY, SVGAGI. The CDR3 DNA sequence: TGTGCCAGCAGCGACAGGGGACGCGTCTATGGCGACACCTTC. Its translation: CASSDRGRVYGDTF.

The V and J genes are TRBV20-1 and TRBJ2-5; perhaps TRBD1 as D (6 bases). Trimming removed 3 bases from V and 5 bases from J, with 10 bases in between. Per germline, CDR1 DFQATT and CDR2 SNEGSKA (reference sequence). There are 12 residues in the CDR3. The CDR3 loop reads CSASRGGETQYF. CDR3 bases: TGCAGTGCTAGCAGGGGTGGGGAGACCCAGTACTTC.

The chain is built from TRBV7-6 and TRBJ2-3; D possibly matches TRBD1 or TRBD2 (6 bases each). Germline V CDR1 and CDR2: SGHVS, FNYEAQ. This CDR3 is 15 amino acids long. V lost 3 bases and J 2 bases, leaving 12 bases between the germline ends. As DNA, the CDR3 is TGTGCCAGCAGCTTTACTGGGGGGCCCACAGATACGCAGTATTTT. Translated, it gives CASSFTGGPTDTQYF.